This passage covers 27 T cell receptor beta chains from one sample sequenced in a study of OX40 agonist ivuxolimab in advanced cancers. Profiling relied on immunoSEQ multiplex PCR, and the TCRdb table lists in-frame clones only, not all of them. Of about 79,000 clones in the sample, around 94% are singletons; the top ten hold roughly 9.8%. Material: CD4+ or CD8+ T cells sorted from blood, obtained in a trial of the OX40 agonist ivuxolimab. The receptors were sampled from an adult with an advanced solid tumor such as melanoma, head and neck, liver or kidney cancer.

The V and J genes are TRBV25-1 and TRBJ2-2, with a tentative D call TRBD1 (7 bases). The germline CDR1 and CDR2 sequences are MGHDK and SYGVNS. The germline V and J ends were trimmed by 4 bases and 5 bases, with 17 bases remaining between them. This CDR3 is 16 amino acids long. Here the CDR3 DNA reads TGTGCCAGCAGTGGGATCCAGGGGGGAACGACCGGGGAGCTGTTTTTT. Protein product: CASSGIQGGTTGELFF.

V and J are TRBV7-9 and TRBJ2-1; 7 bases match TRBD2. The junction had 11 bases not matched to a gene; V was cut back by 3 bases and J by 0 bases. This CDR3 is built from 18 residues. The germline gives CDR1 SEHNR, CDR2 FQNEAQ (reference sequence). Here the CDR3 reads CASSFGLRGGSSYNEQFF. The CDR3 nucleotides read TGTGCCAGCAGCTTCGGGCTTAGAGGCGGGAGCTCCTACAATGAGCAGTTCTTC.

The V and J genes are TRBV5-1 and TRBJ1-2; TRBD1 aligns across 8 bases. V lost 0 bases and J lost 6; bases outside the gene matches: 7. In germline, CDR1 is SGHRS, CDR2 YFSETQ. This CDR3 has 15 amino acids. The CDR3 DNA reads TGCGCCAGCAGCTTGGGGACAGGGAGGCACGATGGCTACACCTTC. Protein sequence: CASSLGTGRHDGYTF. Combining the CDR3 with reference TRBV5-1 and TRBJ1-2 gives the whole variable domain KAGVTQTPRYLIKTRGQQVTLSCSPISGHRSVSWYQQTPGQGLQFLFEYFSETQRNKGNFPGRFSGRQFSNSRSEMNVSTLELGDSALYLCASSLGTGRHDGYTFGSGTRLTVV.

The chain is built from TRBV19 and TRBJ2-3, with 9 bases lining up with TRBD2. This CDR3 is 15 amino acids long. V shed 3 bases and J 1 base; nucleotides not matched to a gene: 2. Germline CDR1 reads LNHDA; CDR2 reads SQIVND (reference sequence). CDR3 protein: CASSMGLAGTDTQYF. The CDR3 coding sequence is TGTGCCAGTAGTATGGGACTAGCTGGCACAGATACGCAGTATTTT.

V usage is TRBV30 and J usage is TRBJ1-2, with TRBD1 matching over 7 bases. The CDR3 is made up of 11 amino acids. V lost 2 bases and J lost 10; bases outside the gene matches: 4. Germline V gene data show CDR1 as GTSNPN and CDR2 as SVGIG (reference sequence). Written as DNA, the CDR3 is TGTGCCTGGAGTCCCACAGGGGTCTACACCTTC. Translation gives CAWSPTGVYTF.

The chain uses TRBV7-9 and TRBJ2-1; D is uncertain. CDR1 SEHNR and CDR2 FQNEAQ come from the germline V gene (reference sequence). CDR3 size: 15 residues. Trimming took 1 base from V and 5 from J, leaving 12 bases between them. The CDR3 here is CASSLDVQTNNEQFF. In DNA form, the CDR3 reads TGTGCCAGCAGCTTAGACGTCCAGACGAACAATGAGCAGTTCTTC.

V is TRBV15 and J is TRBJ1-2, with a tentative D call TRBD1 (6 bases). Germline V gene lookup returns CDR1 LNHNV and CDR2 YYDKDF (reference sequence). The CDR3 runs to 15 residues. V lost 3 bases, J lost 5 bases, and 16 bases lay in between. The CDR3 bases are TGTGCCACCAGCAGTATAACGGACAGACCGTATGGCTACACCTTC. As protein: CATSSITDRPYGYTF. Filled out from reference TRBV15 and TRBJ1-2, the complete variable domain reads DAMVIQNPRYQVTQFGKPVTLSCSQTLNHNVMYWYQQKSSQAPKLLFHYYDKDFNNEADTPDNFQSRRPNTSFCFLDIRSPGLGDTAMYLCATSSITDRPYGYTFGSGTRLTVV.

The V call is TRBV21-1, the J call TRBJ2-5; no check of the table's D call, TRBD2, against the DNA was made. TRBV21-1 is a listed pseudogene. The CDR3 covers 21 residues. The CDR3 reads CASSKAAGLAGEITRQETQYF. The CDR3 nucleotides read TGTGCCAGCAGCAAAGCCGCCGGACTAGCGGGAGAGATTACCAGACAAGAGACCCAGTACTTC.

The rearrangement joins TRBV9 to TRBJ1-1; TRBD1 matches 7 bases. Germline V gives CDR1 SGDLS, CDR2 YYNGEE. Unmatched junction bases numbered 6, after V lost 4 bases and J lost 0 bases. This CDR3 region has 15 residues. DNA of the CDR3: TGTGCCAGCAGCCCTCAGGACAGGTTGAACACTGAAGCTTTCTTT. This translates into CASSPQDRLNTEAFF.

J is TRBJ2-5 and V is TRBV6-4; 10 bases match TRBD2. Trimming took 8 bases from V and 4 from J; bases not matched to a gene: 10. This CDR3 has 15 residues. CDR1 MRHNA and CDR2 SNTAGT come from the germline V gene. The CDR3 DNA is TGTGCCAGCTTTCCGGGACTAGCGTCTTCAGAGACCCAGTACTTC. Its translation: CASFPGLASSETQYF.

The genes are TRBV5-1 and TRBJ2-7, with 7 bases that match TRBD2. The trim removed 1 base at V and 0 bases at J, leaving 4 bases unmatched. Germline V gene data show CDR1 as SGHRS and CDR2 as YFSETQ. The CDR3 extends over 15 amino acids. CDR3 sequence: CASSLWAGDSYEQYF. DNA for the CDR3: TGCGCCAGCAGCTTGTGGGCGGGGGACTCCTACGAGCAGTACTTC. Complete variable domain (other parts from reference TRBV5-1 and TRBJ2-7): KAGVTQTPRYLIKTRGQQVTLSCSPISGHRSVSWYQQTPGQGLQFLFEYFSETQRNKGNFPGRFSGRQFSNSRSEMNVSTLELGDSALYLCASSLWAGDSYEQYFGPGTRLTVT.

The rearrangement joins TRBV13 to TRBJ2-1; TRBD2 aligns across 16 bases. The germline gives CDR1 PRHDT, CDR2 FYEKMQ (reference sequence). The CDR3 loop spans 18 amino acids. Unmatched junction bases numbered 5, after V lost 5 bases and J lost 1 base. CDR3 coding DNA: TGTGCCAGCAGCCCCGGGACTAGCGGGAGGGGGTCCTACAATGAGCAGTTCTTC. Protein product: CASSPGTSGRGSYNEQFF.

The chain couples TRBV9 to TRBJ1-2; no reliable D call. Trimming took off 0 bases at V and 0 bases at J, with 9 bases between the two ends. Per germline, CDR1 SGDLS and CDR2 YYNGEE. The CDR3 covers 15 residues. The CDR3 reads CASSVGVDPNYGYTF. The CDR3, as DNA: TGTGCCAGCAGCGTAGGGGTCGACCCTAACTATGGCTACACCTTC. The full variable domain, in which reference TRBV9 and TRBJ1-2 provide the parts outside the CDR3, is DSGVTQTPKHLITATGQRVTLRCSPRSGDLSVYWYQQSLDQGLQFLIQYYNGEERAKGNILERFSAQQFPDLHSELNLSSLELGDSALYFCASSVGVDPNYGYTFGSGTRLTVV.

This clone was found a few times. V usage is TRBV4-3 and J usage is TRBJ2-7; tentatively, D is TRBD1 (6 bases). This CDR3 has 15 amino acids. The V end was cut by 0 bases, the J end by 3 bases, with 12 bases between. Germline loops: CDR1 LGHNA, CDR2 YSLEER. The CDR3 loop reads CASSQEPDRFYEQYF. CDR3 nucleotide sequence: TGCGCCAGCAGCCAAGAACCCGACAGGTTCTACGAGCAGTACTTC.

The CDR3 DNA reads as TGCGCCAGCAGCCCCGGGACAAGCCTGAACACTGAAGCTTTCTTT. Protein sequence: CASSPGTSLNTEAFF. The V call is TRBV5-1, the J call TRBJ1-1; D may be TRBD1 (6 bases). Germline values: CDR1 SGHRS, CDR2 YFSETQ. This CDR3 is built from 15 residues. Between the trimmed V and J ends, which lost 4 bases and 0 bases, there was a span of 13 bases.

This chain uses TRBV6-5 with TRBJ2-3, with D hard to call. Trimming pared 4 bases from V and 1 base from J, leaving 12 bases between. The CDR3 is 15 amino acids. From germline, CDR1 is MNHEY and CDR2 SVGAGI. DNA for the CDR3: TGTGCCAGCAGTTTATCAGGTCGGGGCACAGATACGCAGTATTTT. Its protein product is CASSLSGRGTDTQYF.

The rearrangement joins TRBV7-2 to TRBJ2-7; D is possibly TRBD2 (7 bases). Per the germline V gene, CDR1 is SGHTA and CDR2 is FQGNSA. Trimming stripped 1 base from V and 2 bases from J, with 12 bases between. There are 15 residues in the CDR3. As DNA, the CDR3 is TGTGCCAGCAGCTTAGGGGAGGGGGGCCCCTACGAGCAGTACTTC. Protein: CASSLGEGGPYEQYF.

This clone appeared once. V and J are TRBV19 and TRBJ1-5, with a tentative D call TRBD1 (5 bases). The CDR3 extends over 16 amino acids. Deletions cut 5 bases from V and 0 bases from J, with 14 bases between. Germline CDR1 is LNHDA and CDR2 is SQIVND (reference sequence). CDR3 bases: TGTGCCAGTAGTTGGGCAGGGCTTGATAGCAATCAGCCCCAGCATTTT. Protein: CASSWAGLDSNQPQHF.

This sequence joins TRBV19 and TRBJ1-1; D is unclear. V was pared by 3 bases and J by 6 bases, with 8 bases between. The germline V gene has CDR1 LNHDA and CDR2 SQIVND (reference sequence). There are 12 residues in the CDR3. As DNA, the CDR3 is TGTGCCAGTAGTATTCGACCGGCTGAAGCTTTCTTT. The encoded protein is CASSIRPAEAFF.

The CDR3 loop is CASSPPSGNTEAFF. The CDR3 DNA reads as TGTGCCAGTAGTCCCCCCAGTGGTAACACTGAAGCTTTCTTT. The V gene is TRBV19, the J gene TRBJ1-1; no clear D. V was clipped by 5 bases and J by 2 bases, with 12 bases between them. The CDR3 consists of 14 residues. The V gene's germline CDR1 is LNHDA and CDR2 SQIVND (reference sequence).

The chain recombines TRBV16 with TRBJ2-7; D call uncertain. The CDR3 contains 12 residues. The V end lost 0 bases, the J end lost 4 bases, and 4 bases lay between the germline ends. Germline CDR1 reads KGHSY; CDR2 reads FQNENV. This CDR3 reads CASSQSEYEQYF. CDR3 coding DNA: TGTGCCAGCAGCCAATCCGAATACGAGCAGTACTTC.

The rearrangement uses TRBV19 and TRBJ1-2; 7 bases are shared with TRBD1. The germline V gene has CDR1 LNHDA and CDR2 SQIVND (reference sequence). The junction had 6 bases not matched to a gene; V was cut back by 9 bases and J by 2 bases. The CDR3 consists of 13 residues. CDR3 region: CASRDSQNYGYTF. CDR3 DNA: TGTGCCAGCCGGGACAGCCAAAACTATGGCTACACCTTC.

The V call is TRBV27, the J call TRBJ2-5; weak D call: TRBD2 (5 bases). This CDR3 comprises 15 residues. Trimming removed 0 bases at V and 4 bases at J, with 12 bases between. Germline CDR1 and CDR2: MNHEY and SMNVEV (reference sequence). The CDR3 region is CASSLSVGEGETQYF. The DNA for the CDR3 is TGTGCCAGCAGTTTATCGGTGGGAGAAGGAGAGACCCAGTACTTC.

The chain joins TRBV27 to TRBJ2-1; a weak D match, TRBD1 (6 bases). There are 15 residues in the CDR3. Germline CDR1 is MNHEY and CDR2 is SMNVEV (reference sequence). The V gene lost 6 bases and the J gene lost 4 bases, with 16 bases spanning the gap. CDR3 DNA sequence: TGTGCCAGCAGCCTATCCGGGACATTGTACAATGAGCAGTTCTTC. Translation: CASSLSGTLYNEQFF.

The CDR3 loop reads CASRGRSDTEAFF. DNA for the CDR3: TGTGCCAGTAGAGGAAGGAGCGACACTGAAGCTTTCTTT. The gene calls are TRBV19 and TRBJ1-1; D unresolved. Trimming pared 6 bases from V and 3 bases from J, leaving 11 bases between. The V gene's germline CDR1 is LNHDA and CDR2 SQIVND (reference sequence). The CDR3 extends over 13 amino acids.

The chain carries TRBV28 and TRBJ1-5; TRBD1 agrees at 9 bases. Germline V CDR1 and CDR2: MDHEN, SYDVKM. V gave up 5 bases and J gave up 0 bases; unmatched junction bases: 11. The CDR3 sequence is 18 residues long. For the CDR3, the DNA is TGTGCCAGCAGTGGACAGGGGACGGTCGGCTATAGCAATCAGCCCCAGCATTTT. Encoded protein: CASSGQGTVGYSNQPQHF.

The rearrangement joins TRBV5-1 to TRBJ1-2; D is ambiguous. This CDR3 has 13 amino acids. Between the trimmed V and J ends, which lost 2 bases and 2 bases, there was a span of 7 bases. Looked up from germline, CDR1 is SGHRS and CDR2 is YFSETQ. In DNA form, the CDR3 reads TGCGCCAGCAGCTTCGGCAGCAACTATGGCTACACCTTC. It specifies CASSFGSNYGYTF.